These 2 T cell receptor beta chains originate from one sample sequenced in a study of cytomegalovirus exposure and HLA in healthy donors. The PCR had 60 Vbeta and 13 Jbeta primers. The data were produced by immunoSEQ multiplex PCR, yet TCRdb's version contains in-frame clones alone and is incomplete. The sample holds under 200,000 clones, roughly 82% seen once. Material: PBMCs. Source of these receptors: a woman between 45 and 60 years old in good health and CMV-seropositive.

The V call is TRBV19, the J call TRBJ2-3; no firm D call. Germline CDR1 is LNHDA and CDR2 is SQIVND (reference sequence). V dropped 1 base and J dropped 4 bases, with 12 bases sitting between them. This CDR3 is 15 amino acids long. CDR3 bases: TGTGCCAGTAGTATAGGGCGGCTTCTCGCAGATACGCAGTATTTT. It yields the protein CASSIGRLLADTQYF.

The rearrangement joins TRBV5-8 to TRBJ1-2; perhaps TRBD1 as D (5 bases). V was cut by 0 bases and J by 4 bases, with 13 bases left in between. CDR3 length equals 15 residues. Germline V lookup: CDR1 SGHTS, CDR2 YDEGEE. The CDR3 region is CASSLAGVFTYGYTF. In DNA, the CDR3 is TGTGCCAGCAGCTTGGCGGGGGTTTTTACCTATGGCTACACCTTC.